One sample yielded the 8 T cell receptor beta chains listed below, sequenced in a study of T cell responses to AZD1222 COVID-19 vaccine. Sequencing used immunoSEQ multiplex PCR; TCRdb keeps in-frame clones, though not all of them. The repertoire includes about 180,000 clones, approximately 91% of them detected once, and roughly 1.9% sits in the top ten. This specimen was peripheral blood, taken 28 days after the second AZD1222 dose. All receptors derive from an adult who received the AZD1222 COVID-19 vaccine.

V usage is TRBV5-1 and J usage is TRBJ2-7; no clear D. This CDR3 spans 15 amino acids. The V gene's germline CDR1 is SGHRS and CDR2 YFSETQ. V was pared by 4 bases and J by 2 bases, with 16 bases between. The CDR3 DNA reads as TGCGCCAGCAGCCCCCTGAGTGGGGTCCCCTACGAGCAGTACTTC. Amino acid sequence: CASSPLSGVPYEQYF. Full variable domain (outside the CDR3, taken from reference TRBV5-1 and TRBJ2-7): KAGVTQTPRYLIKTRGQQVTLSCSPISGHRSVSWYQQTPGQGLQFLFEYFSETQRNKGNFPGRFSGRQFSNSRSEMNVSTLELGDSALYLCASSPLSGVPYEQYFGPGTRLTVT.

The chain recombines TRBV3-1 (or the pseudogene TRBV3-2) with TRBJ1-2; the D gene is possibly TRBD1 (5 bases). Trimming shortened V by 4 bases and J by 4 bases, and 13 bases separated the two germline ends. The germline V gene has CDR1 LGHDT and CDR2 YNNKEL (reference sequence). The CDR3 sequence is 14 residues long. The chain's CDR3 is CASSPQTEVYGYTF. Here the CDR3 DNA reads TGTGCCAGCAGCCCTCAGACAGAAGTCTATGGCTACACCTTC.

V gene TRBV19 combines with J gene TRBJ2-7; 13 positions match TRBD2. V was pared by 4 bases and J by 6 bases, with 6 bases of the junction left unmatched. CDR1 and CDR2 from the germline V gene are LNHDA and SQIVND (reference sequence). The CDR3 is 15 residues long. This CDR3 reads CASSTSGLAGFEQYF. DNA of the CDR3: TGTGCCAGTAGTACCTCGGGACTAGCGGGATTCGAGCAGTACTTC. Based on the CDR3 plus reference TRBV19 and TRBJ2-7, the full variable domain is DGGITQSPKYLFRKEGQNVTLSCEQNLNHDAMYWYRQDPGQGLRLIYYSQIVNDFQKGDIAEGYSVSREKKESFPLTVTSAQKNPTAFYLCASSTSGLAGFEQYFGPGTRLTVT.

The rearrangement links TRBV2 to TRBJ1-5; 7 nucleotides align to TRBD1. V gave up 5 bases and J gave up 3 bases; unmatched junction bases: 7. CDR3 length: 15 residues. Germline V gives CDR1 SNHLY, CDR2 FYNNEI. CDR3 residues: CASSYGQAPNQPQHF. The DNA of the CDR3 is TGTGCCAGCAGTTACGGACAGGCCCCCAATCAGCCCCAGCATTTT.

This sequence joins TRBV5-1 and TRBJ2-2; tentative D call: TRBD2 (6 bases). The CDR3 has 16 amino acids. Germline CDR1 and CDR2: SGHRS and YFSETQ. V was cut by 0 bases and J by 5 bases, with 14 bases left in between. The CDR3 nucleotides are TGCGCCAGCAGCTTGGTTAGCGGACAAGGAACCGGGGAGCTGTTTTTT. This translates into CASSLVSGQGTGELFF.

The CDR3, as DNA: TGTGCCAGCAGTTTATTCGGCCTGAACACTGAAGCTTTCTTT. Translated: CASSLFGLNTEAFF. The V gene is TRBV27, the J gene TRBJ1-1, with unresolved D. The germline CDR1 and CDR2 sequences are MNHEY and SMNVEV (reference sequence). Trimming pared 1 base from V and 0 bases from J, leaving 6 bases between. The CDR3 length is 14 residues.

J is TRBJ1-2 and V is TRBV2, with TRBD1 as a possible D gene (6 bases). Deletions cut 6 bases from V and 7 bases from J, with 18 bases between. The CDR3 totals 14 residues. Germline CDR1 reads SNHLY; CDR2 reads FYNNEI. The CDR3 DNA is TGTGCCAGCAGGAGACAGGATTCCTCGGGTGGCTACACCTTC. Protein product: CASRRQDSSGGYTF.

V and J are TRBV27 and TRBJ2-7; either TRBD1 or TRBD2 may fit D (5 bases each). CDR1 and CDR2 (germline): MNHEY, SMNVEV (reference sequence). The V and J ends lost 3 bases and 2 bases respectively, with 11 bases between them. This CDR3 has 14 amino acids. The CDR3 here is CASSFAGTPYEQYF. The CDR3 DNA reads as TGTGCCAGCAGTTTCGCCGGGACCCCCTACGAGCAGTACTTC.